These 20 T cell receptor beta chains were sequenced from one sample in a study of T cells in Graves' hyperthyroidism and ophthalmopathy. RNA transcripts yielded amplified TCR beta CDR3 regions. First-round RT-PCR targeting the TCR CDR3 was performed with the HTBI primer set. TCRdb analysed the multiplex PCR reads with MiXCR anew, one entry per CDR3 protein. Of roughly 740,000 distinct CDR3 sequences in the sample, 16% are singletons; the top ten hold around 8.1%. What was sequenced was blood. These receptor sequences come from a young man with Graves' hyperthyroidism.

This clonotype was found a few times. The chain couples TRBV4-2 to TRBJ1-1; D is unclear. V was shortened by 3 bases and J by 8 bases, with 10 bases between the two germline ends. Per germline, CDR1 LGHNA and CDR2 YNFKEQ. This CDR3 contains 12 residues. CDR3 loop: CASSQHTSEAFF. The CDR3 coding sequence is TGTGCCAGCAGCCAGCACACGAGCGAAGCTTTCTTT.

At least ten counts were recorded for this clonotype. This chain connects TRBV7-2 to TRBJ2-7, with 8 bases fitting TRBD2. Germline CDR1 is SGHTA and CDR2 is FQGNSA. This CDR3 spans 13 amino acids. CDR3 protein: CATTGGGSYEQYF. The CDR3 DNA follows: TGTGCTACCACCGGGGGGGGTTCCTACGAGCAGTACTTC.

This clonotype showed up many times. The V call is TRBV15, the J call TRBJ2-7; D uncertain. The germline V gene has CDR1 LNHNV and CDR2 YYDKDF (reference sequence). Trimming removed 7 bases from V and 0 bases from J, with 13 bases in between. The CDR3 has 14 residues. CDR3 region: CATTYGDSSYEQYF. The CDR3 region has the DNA TGTGCCACCACTTACGGTGATAGCTCCTACGAGCAGTACTTC.

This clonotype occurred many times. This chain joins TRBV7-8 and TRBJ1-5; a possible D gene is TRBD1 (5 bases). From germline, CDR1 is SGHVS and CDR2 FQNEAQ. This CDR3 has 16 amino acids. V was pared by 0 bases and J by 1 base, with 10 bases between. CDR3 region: CASSLAARVSNQPQHF. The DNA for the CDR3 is TGTGCCAGCAGCTTAGCGGCCAGGGTGAGCAATCAGCCCCAGCATTTT.

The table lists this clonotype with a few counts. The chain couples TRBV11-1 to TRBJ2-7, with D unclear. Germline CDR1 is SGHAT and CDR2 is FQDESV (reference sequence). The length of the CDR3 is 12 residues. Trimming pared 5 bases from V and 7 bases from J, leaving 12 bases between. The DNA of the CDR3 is TGTGCCAGCAGCATTGACAAACAGGAGCAGTACTTC. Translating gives CASSIDKQEQYF.

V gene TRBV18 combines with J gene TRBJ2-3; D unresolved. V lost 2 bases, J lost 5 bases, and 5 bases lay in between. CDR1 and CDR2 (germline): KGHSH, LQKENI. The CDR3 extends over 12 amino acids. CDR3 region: CASSPLIDTQYF. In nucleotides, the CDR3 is TGTGCCAGCTCACCATTAATAGATACGCAGTATTTT.

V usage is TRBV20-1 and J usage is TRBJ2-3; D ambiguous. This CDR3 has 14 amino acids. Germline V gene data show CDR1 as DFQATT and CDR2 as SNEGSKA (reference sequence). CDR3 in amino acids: CRFSDPINTDTQYF. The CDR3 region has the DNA TGCAGATTTTCGGACCCGATCAACACAGATACGCAGTATTTT.

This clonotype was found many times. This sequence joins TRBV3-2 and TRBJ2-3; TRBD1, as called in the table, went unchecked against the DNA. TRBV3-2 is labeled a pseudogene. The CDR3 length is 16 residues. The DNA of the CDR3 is TGTGCCAGCAGCAAGGGCCCCAAATCTAGCACAGATACGCAGTATTTT. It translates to CASSKGPKSSTDTQYF.

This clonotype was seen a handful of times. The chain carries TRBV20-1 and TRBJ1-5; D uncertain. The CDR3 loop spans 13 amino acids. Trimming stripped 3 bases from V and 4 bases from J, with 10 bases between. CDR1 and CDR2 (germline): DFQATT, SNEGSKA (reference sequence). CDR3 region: CSASASLNQPQHF. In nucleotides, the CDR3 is TGCAGTGCTAGTGCGTCCCTTAATCAGCCCCAGCATTTT.

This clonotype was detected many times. CDR3: CASTDMAGQHYEQYF. The CDR3 DNA sequence: TGTGCCAGCACCGATATGGCGGGACAGCACTACGAGCAGTACTTC. The V gene is TRBV2, the J gene TRBJ2-7; D may be TRBD1 (7 bases). CDR1 and CDR2 (germline): SNHLY, FYNNEI. Trimming stripped 7 bases from V and 3 bases from J, with 19 bases between. The CDR3 runs to 15 residues.

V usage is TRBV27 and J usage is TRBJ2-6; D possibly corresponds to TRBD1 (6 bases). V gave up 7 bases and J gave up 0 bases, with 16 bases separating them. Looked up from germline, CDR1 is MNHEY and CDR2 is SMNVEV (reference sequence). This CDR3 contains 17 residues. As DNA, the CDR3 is TGTGCCAGCACCGCAGGGGTAACTATCTCTGGGGCCAACGTCCTGACTTTC. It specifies CASTAGVTISGANVLTF.

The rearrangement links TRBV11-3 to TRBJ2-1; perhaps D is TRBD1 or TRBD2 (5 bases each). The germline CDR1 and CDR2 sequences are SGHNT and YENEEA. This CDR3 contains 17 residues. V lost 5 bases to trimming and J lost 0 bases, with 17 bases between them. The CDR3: CASSPPSWGSSYNEQFF. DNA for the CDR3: TGTGCCAGCAGCCCACCCTCGTGGGGGAGCTCCTACAATGAGCAGTTCTTC.

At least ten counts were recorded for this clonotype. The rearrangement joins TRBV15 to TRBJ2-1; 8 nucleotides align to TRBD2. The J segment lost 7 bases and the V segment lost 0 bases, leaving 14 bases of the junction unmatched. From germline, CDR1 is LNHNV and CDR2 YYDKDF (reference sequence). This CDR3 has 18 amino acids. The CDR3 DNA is TGTGCCACCAGCAGAGATGCGTTTTCGGCGGGAGGTCGTAATGAGCAGTTCTTC. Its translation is CATSRDAFSAGGRNEQFF.

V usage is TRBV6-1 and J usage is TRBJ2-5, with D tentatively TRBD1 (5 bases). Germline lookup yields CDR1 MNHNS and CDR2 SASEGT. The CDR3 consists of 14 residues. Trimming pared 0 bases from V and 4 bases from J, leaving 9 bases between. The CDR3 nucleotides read TGTGCCAGCAGTGAAGCGTGGCAGGGAGAGACCCAGTACTTC. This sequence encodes CASSEAWQGETQYF.

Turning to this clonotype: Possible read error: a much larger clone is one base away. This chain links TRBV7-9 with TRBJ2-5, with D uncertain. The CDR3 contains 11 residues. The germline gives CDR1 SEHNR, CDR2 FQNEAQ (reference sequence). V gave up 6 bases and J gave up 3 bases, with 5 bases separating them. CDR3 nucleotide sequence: TGTGCCAGCAGGGTAGAAGAGACCCAGTACTTC. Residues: CASRVEETQYF.

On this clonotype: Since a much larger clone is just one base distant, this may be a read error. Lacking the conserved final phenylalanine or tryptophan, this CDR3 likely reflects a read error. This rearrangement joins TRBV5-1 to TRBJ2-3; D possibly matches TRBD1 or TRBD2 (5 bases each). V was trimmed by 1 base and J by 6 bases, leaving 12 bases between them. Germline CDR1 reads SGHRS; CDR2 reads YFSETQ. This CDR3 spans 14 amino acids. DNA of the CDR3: TGCGCCAGCAGCTTGCGGTCGGGACCTGATACGCAGTATTGT. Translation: CASSLRSGPDTQYC.

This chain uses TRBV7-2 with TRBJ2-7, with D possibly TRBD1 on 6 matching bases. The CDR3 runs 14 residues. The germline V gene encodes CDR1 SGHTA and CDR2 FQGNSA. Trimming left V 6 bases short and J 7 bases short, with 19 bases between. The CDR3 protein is CASSKDRTGREQYF. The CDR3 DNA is TGTGCCAGCAGTAAAGACAGGACCGGTAGGGAGCAGTACTTC.

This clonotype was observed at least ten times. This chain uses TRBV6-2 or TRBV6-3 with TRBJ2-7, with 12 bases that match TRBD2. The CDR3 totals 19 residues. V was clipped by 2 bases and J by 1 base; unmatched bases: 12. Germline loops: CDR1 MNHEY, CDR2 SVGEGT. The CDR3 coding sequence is TGTGCCAGCAGTTACCCTCTAGCGGGAGGGCCGCGGTTGTCCTACGAGCAGTACTTC. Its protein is CASSYPLAGGPRLSYEQYF.

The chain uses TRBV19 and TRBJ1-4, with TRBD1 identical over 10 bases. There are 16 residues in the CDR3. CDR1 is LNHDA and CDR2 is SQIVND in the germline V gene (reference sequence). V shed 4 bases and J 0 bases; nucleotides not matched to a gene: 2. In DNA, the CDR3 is TGTGCCAGTAGTAGGACAGGGGGTGCAACTAATGAAAAACTGTTTTTT. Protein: CASSRTGGATNEKLFF.

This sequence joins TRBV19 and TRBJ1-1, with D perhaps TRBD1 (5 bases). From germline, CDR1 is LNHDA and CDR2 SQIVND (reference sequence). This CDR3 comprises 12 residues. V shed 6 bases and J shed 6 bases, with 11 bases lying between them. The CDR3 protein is CASSAGRAEAFF. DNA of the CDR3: TGTGCCAGTAGCGCAGGGAGGGCTGAAGCTTTCTTT.